Below, 15 T cell receptor beta chains from the same sample are listed, as sequenced in a study of blood T cells in healthy people across ages (dated by TCRdb to the mid-2010s). The library was generated by 5' RACE. The listed sequencing device is Illumina HiSeq 2500. The second PCR ran for roughly 7 to 12 cycles and used a J-beta primer mix along with a sample-barcoded 5' primer. TCRdb redid the processing of the public reads, applying fastp at Q25 and MiXCR, and retained in-frame beta chains. Entries are consolidated by CDR3 protein sequence, retaining the most common genes and DNA. This sample has 1.5 million to 2 million distinct CDR3 sequences in its table, and less than 50% of those were observed once. The ten largest clonotypes hold around 2.1% of the sample. Sequencing was done on a sample of blood. Every receptor here comes from a woman aged 40 to 49 in good health.

The CDR3, as DNA: TGTGCCATCCCGGGCGGGAACTACGAGCAGTACTTC. Translating it yields CAIPGGNYEQYF. The chain joins TRBV5-4 to TRBJ2-7, with D possibly being TRBD2 (6 bases). Germline assignment: CDR1 SGHNT and CDR2 YYREEE (reference sequence). This CDR3 contains 12 residues. V shed 9 bases and J shed 3 bases, with 13 bases lying between them.

The rearrangement links TRBV5-8 to TRBJ1-5; no reliable D call. Looked up from germline, CDR1 is SGHTS and CDR2 is YDEGEE. The ends were cut back, 4 bases at V and 9 bases at J, with 20 bases in the middle. CDR3 length: 15 residues. In DNA, the CDR3 is TGTGCCAGCAGCCGCGTTCCCGGCAGCTCAGGGCCCCAGCATTTT. Translating it yields CASSRVPGSSGPQHF.

In nucleotides, the CDR3 is TGTGCCAGCAGTGTTACTAGGGCGGGAGAGGATGGGCAGTTCTTC. Amino acids: CASSVTRAGEDGQFF. This chain connects TRBV27 to TRBJ2-1; 7 bases are a match to TRBD2. After removal of 5 bases from V and 12 bases from J, the junction contained 16 bases not matched to a gene. Germline CDR1 reads MNHEY; CDR2 reads SMNVEV (reference sequence). The length of the CDR3 is 15 residues.

V usage is TRBV7-2 and J usage is TRBJ2-7; D is possibly TRBD1 or TRBD2 (5 bases each). The CDR3 is 16 residues long. V dropped 2 bases and J dropped 4 bases, with 18 bases sitting between them. In germline, CDR1 is SGHTA, CDR2 FQGNSA. The CDR3 DNA follows: TGTGCCAGCAGCTTACGGGGCAGGGTATATCGGTACGAGCAGTACTTC. Translated, it gives CASSLRGRVYRYEQYF.

The CDR3 coding sequence is TGTGCCAGCAGCCGAACCCGGACAGCGCAAGAGACCCAGTACTTC. Its protein product is CASSRTRTAQETQYF. The chain joins TRBV6-5 to TRBJ2-5; tentatively, D is TRBD1 (6 bases). Trimming stripped 6 bases from V and 2 bases from J, with 16 bases between. Germline V gene data show CDR1 as MNHEY and CDR2 as SVGAGI. The CDR3 consists of 15 residues.

This clonotype came up a few times. The rearrangement links TRBV6-5 to TRBJ1-2; possible D gene TRBD1, 6 bases. CDR1 and CDR2 (germline): MNHEY, SVGAGI. This CDR3 contains 14 residues. V lost 2 bases and J 3 bases, leaving 10 bases between the germline ends. The CDR3 loop is CASSYNREDYGYTF. The CDR3 DNA sequence: TGTGCCAGCAGTTACAACAGGGAGGACTATGGCTACACCTTC.

The rearrangement joins TRBV6-2 or TRBV6-3 to TRBJ1-2; no definite D call. The length of the CDR3 is 13 residues. CDR1 is MNHEY, CDR2 SVGEGT, per germline. Between the trimmed V and J ends, which lost 7 bases and 1 base, there was a span of 10 bases. CDR3 protein: CASKGPNNYGYTF. CDR3 DNA: TGTGCCAGCAAAGGACCTAATAACTATGGCTACACCTTC.

This clonotype was recorded once. The rearrangement joins TRBV5-6 to TRBJ1-2; possible D gene TRBD1, 5 bases. CDR3 length equals 13 residues. With 0 bases removed from V and 6 bases from J, the gap between germline ends came to 9 bases. Germline lookup yields CDR1 SGHDT and CDR2 YYEEEE. CDR3 in DNA: TGTGCCAGCAGCTTGGGGCAGGACAATGGCTACACCTTC. The encoded protein is CASSLGQDNGYTF.

The count of this clonotype is one. The rearrangement uses TRBV4-2 and TRBJ1-6; D perhaps matches TRBD1 (5 bases). The ends were cut back, 3 bases at V and 7 bases at J, with 10 bases in the middle. This CDR3 is 14 amino acids long. Looked up from germline, CDR1 is LGHNA and CDR2 is YNFKEQ. The CDR3 is CASSQAQGNSPLHF. In DNA, the CDR3 is TGTGCCAGCAGCCAGGCTCAGGGAAATTCACCCCTCCACTTT.

DNA of the CDR3: TGTGCCAGCAGCTTTCTCTTAGCGGGGACTCCCTACGAGCAGTACTTC. Translating gives CASSFLLAGTPYEQYF. V and J are TRBV13 and TRBJ2-7, with 8 nucleotides matching TRBD2. The CDR3 extends over 16 amino acids. Germline CDR1 reads PRHDT; CDR2 reads FYEKMQ (reference sequence). Germline trimming cut 3 bases from V and 2 bases from J; bases unmatched to any gene: 9.

Worth noting for this clonotype: One end of the junction fails to match germline, which may point to a read error. V is TRBV12-3 or TRBV12-4 and J is TRBJ2-3; weak D call: TRBD2 (5 bases). The CDR3 sequence is 15 residues long. Written as DNA, the CDR3 is TGTGCCAGCGGTTTATATGGGAGCCCCACAGATACGCAGTATTTT. It encodes CASGLYGSPTDTQYF.

CDR3 loop: CASSASDLGGGYNEQFF. For the CDR3, the DNA is TGTGCCAGCAGTGCCTCCGACTTGGGCGGGGGGTACAATGAGCAGTTCTTC. V and J are TRBV2 and TRBJ2-1; 8 bases are a match to TRBD2. J was trimmed by 4 bases and V by 4 bases; bases with no gene match: 12. Per germline, CDR1 SNHLY and CDR2 FYNNEI. The CDR3 runs to 17 residues. The full variable domain, rest sourced from reference TRBV2 and TRBJ2-1, is EPEVTQTPSHQVTQMGQEVILRCVPISNHLYFYWYRQILGQKVEFLVSFYNNEISEKSEIFDDQFSVERPDGSNFTLKIRSTKLEDSAMYFCASSASDLGGGYNEQFFGPGTRLTVL.

There are a few counts of this clonotype. The chain recombines TRBV7-6 with TRBJ1-2; possible D gene TRBD1, 6 bases. The CDR3 is made up of 16 amino acids. V lost 5 bases to trimming and J lost 2 bases, with 18 bases between them. Germline V gene sequence: CDR1 SGHVS, CDR2 FNYEAQ. CDR3 nucleotides: TGTGCCAGCAGCCCGACAGGAAGGGCGGAGAACTATGGCTACACCTTC. This encodes CASSPTGRAENYGYTF.

V and J are TRBV5-1 and TRBJ2-5, with TRBD1 matching over 10 bases. J was trimmed by 11 bases and V by 4 bases; bases with no gene match: 8. The CDR3 totals 13 residues. Germline loops: CDR1 SGHRS, CDR2 YFSETQ. CDR3 sequence: CASSVGQGFEQYF. The CDR3 DNA reads as TGCGCCAGCAGCGTGGGACAGGGGTTTGAGCAGTACTTC.

The chain employs TRBV7-2 and TRBJ2-2, with TRBD2 matching over 13 bases. The trim removed 3 bases at V and 6 bases at J, leaving 4 bases unmatched. Germline assignment: CDR1 SGHTA and CDR2 FQGNSA. There are 16 residues in the CDR3. For the CDR3, the DNA is TGTGCCAGCAGCTTTACTAGCGGGGGGGCCCCCGGGGAGCTGTTTTTT. It specifies CASSFTSGGAPGELFF.